The subject of this entry is one T cell receptor (beta chain). Its antigen is still unknown. Investigators reverse transcribed all isolated RNA, so they sequenced expressed TCRB transcripts. The method was immunoSEQ multiplex PCR; TCRdb's version includes in-frame clones alone and lacks a portion of them. The sample gives approximately 170,000 clones, roughly 9.1% of which show up once; over 2% is in the top ten. The sample is drawn from a study of beta chain features in type 1 diabetes. Study summary: Patient and healthy donor groups were alike in age, gender and cell yields. General study points: Moderate but significant shortening of TCRB CDR3s was recorded in all four CD4+ subsets from Type 1 diabetes patients.

CD45RO/CCR7/CD25/CD127/CD95/CD27 sorting isolated CD4+ naive, central memory, regulatory and stem cell-like memory cells. This sequence was found in a woman under 30 in good health. The sample comprised central memory CD4+ T cells from blood.

The CDR3 bases are TGTGCCAGCAGTGACGACAGGGGGCATCTGAACCCTAACTATGGCTACACCTTC. Its protein is CASSDDRGHLNPNYGYTF. The chain employs TRBV25-1 and TRBJ1-2, with 10 nucleotides matching TRBD1. Germline CDR1 reads MGHDK; CDR2 reads SYGVNS. The CDR3 is 18 residues long. The V gene end was trimmed by 3 bases and the J gene end by 0 bases; junction bases not matched to a gene: 10.